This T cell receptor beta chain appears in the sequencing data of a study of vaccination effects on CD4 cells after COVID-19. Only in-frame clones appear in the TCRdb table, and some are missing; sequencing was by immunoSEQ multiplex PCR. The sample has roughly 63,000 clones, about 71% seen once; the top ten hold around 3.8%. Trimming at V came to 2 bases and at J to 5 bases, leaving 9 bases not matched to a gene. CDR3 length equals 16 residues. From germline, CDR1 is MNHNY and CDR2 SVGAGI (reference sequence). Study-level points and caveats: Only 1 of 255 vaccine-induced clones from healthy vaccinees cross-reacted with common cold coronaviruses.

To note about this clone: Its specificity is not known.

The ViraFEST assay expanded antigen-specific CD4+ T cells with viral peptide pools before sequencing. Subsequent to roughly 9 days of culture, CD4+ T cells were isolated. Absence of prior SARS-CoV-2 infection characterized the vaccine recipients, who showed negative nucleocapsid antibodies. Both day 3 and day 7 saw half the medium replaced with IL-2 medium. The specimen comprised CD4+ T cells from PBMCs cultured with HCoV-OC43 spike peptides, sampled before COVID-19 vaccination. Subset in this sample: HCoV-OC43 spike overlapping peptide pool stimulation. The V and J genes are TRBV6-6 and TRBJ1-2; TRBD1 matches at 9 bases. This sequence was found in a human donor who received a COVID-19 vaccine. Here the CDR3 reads CASSYQSGQGLYGYTF. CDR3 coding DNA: TGTGCCAGCAGTTACCAATCGGGACAGGGCTTATATGGCTACACCTTC.